The TCR beta chain under discussion was sequenced for a study of control samples from healthy donors and cancer patients. This CDR3 comprises 14 residues. J gave up 3 bases and V 3 bases, and 4 bases lay outside the gene matches. Germline CDR1 is SGHRS and CDR2 is YFSETQ. Repertoires were generated with immunoSEQ multiplex PCR, while TCRdb's copy carries only in-frame clones and drops some. The sample includes around 140,000 clones, approximately 89% of them seen just once. The TCR was taken from a man in his fifties with head and neck cancer. The V gene is TRBV5-1, the J gene TRBJ1-1, with 8 positions matching TRBD1. Input material: PBMCs. The CDR3 loop is CASSWTGIDTEAFF. CDR3 DNA sequence: TGCGCCAGCAGCTGGACAGGGATTGACACTGAAGCTTTCTTT.